This T cell receptor (beta chain) was recorded in a study of cytomegalovirus exposure and HLA in healthy donors. Study conclusions and caveats: Using the classifier, cytomegalovirus status was reportedly diagnosed with high specificity and sensitivity. In an earlier analysis, most TCR beta V segments were productive about 87% or about 30% of the time.

Trimming took 1 base from V and 1 from J; bases not matched to a gene: 4. CDR3 length: 16 residues. The germline gives CDR1 LGHNT, CDR2 FRNRAP. On this clone itself: Its specificity is unknown.

This PCR relied on a set of 60 Vbeta primers and 13 Jbeta primers. In the authors' workflow: Some 10 million shared chains were among the about 80 million unique TCR beta chains that a later analysis counted. Produced via immunoSEQ multiplex PCR; TCRdb's table is partial and in-frame only. V, J and clone size reflect that table, while D and trimming were determined from the DNA. This sample has 210,000 or so clones, with 70% to 80% found just once. The TCR sequence derives from a girl aged 2 to 9 in good health and CMV-seronegative. The chain has TRBV12-5 and TRBJ1-5, with TRBD1 identical over 7 bases. The sample comprised PBMCs. The CDR3 region is CASGLAQGFSNQPQHF. In nucleotides, the CDR3 is TGTGCTAGTGGTTTGGCACAGGGGTTCAGCAATCAGCCCCAGCATTTT. The full variable domain, its missing parts supplied by reference TRBV12-5 and TRBJ1-5, is DARVTQTPRHKVTEMGQEVTMRCQPILGHNTVFWYRQTMMQGLELLAYFRNRAPLDDSGMPKDRFSAEMPDATLATLKIQPSEPRDSAVYFCASGLAQGFSNQPQHFGDGTRLSIL.